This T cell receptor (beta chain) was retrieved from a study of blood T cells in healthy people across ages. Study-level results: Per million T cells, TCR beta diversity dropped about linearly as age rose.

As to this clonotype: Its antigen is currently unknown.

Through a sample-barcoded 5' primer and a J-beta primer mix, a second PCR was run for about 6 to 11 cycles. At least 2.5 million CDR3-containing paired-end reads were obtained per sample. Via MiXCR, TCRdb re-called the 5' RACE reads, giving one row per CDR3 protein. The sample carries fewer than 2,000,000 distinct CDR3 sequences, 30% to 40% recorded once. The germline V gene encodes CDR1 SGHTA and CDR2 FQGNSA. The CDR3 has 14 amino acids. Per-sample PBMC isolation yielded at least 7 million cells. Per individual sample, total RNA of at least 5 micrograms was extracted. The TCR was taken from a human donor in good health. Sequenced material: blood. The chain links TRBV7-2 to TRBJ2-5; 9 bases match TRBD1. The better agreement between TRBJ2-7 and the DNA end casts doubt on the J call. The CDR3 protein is CASSFTQGANEQYF. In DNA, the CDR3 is TGTGCCAGCAGCTTTACACAGGGGGCCAACGAGCAGTACTTC.